This T cell receptor beta chain was observed in a study of CD8 T cells in ankylosing spondylitis. Germline CDR1 reads SGHTA; CDR2 reads FQGTGA. The CDR3 totals 14 residues. The trim removed 2 bases at V and 6 bases at J, leaving 5 bases unmatched. This clonotype has ten or more counts. The target antigen is unknown. General observations from the study: Within peripheral blood, clones linked to disease were CD8+ and relatively rare. In ankylosing spondylitis blood, a motif of roughly 8 highly homologous TCR beta variants appeared characteristic. Enrichment of disease-linked clones was reportedly significant in matched ankylosing spondylitis synovial fluid.

Preparation of TCR beta libraries was done by quantitative 5'-RACE with molecular barcodes. A single record per CDR3 protein comes from TCRdb applying MiXCR to the 5' RACE reads. The profile shows 220,000 or so distinct CDR3 sequences, roughly a tenth of them singletons. The V and J genes are TRBV7-3 and TRBJ2-3, with TRBD1 matching 7 bases. The TCR was taken from a male donor with ankylosing spondylitis or in good health (not recorded which). Sequenced: blood, either unsorted or a sorted T cell fraction (not recorded which). The chain's CDR3 is CASSLGGQSDTQYF. The DNA for the CDR3 is TGTGCCAGCAGCTTAGGGGGACAGTCGGATACGCAGTATTTT.